The clone carrying this T cell receptor (beta chain) is termed medium-sized. What it binds is not known. CDR1 and CDR2 (germline): LNHNV, YYDKDF (reference sequence). This CDR3 is built from 17 residues. The V segment lost 4 bases and the J segment 0 bases; nucleotides outside the gene matches: 11. These data come from a study of breast tumors, draining lymph nodes, adjacent tissues. Notes on the study in general: Compared with lymph nodes, tumors were less diverse; compared with nontumor tissue, more.

TCRdb re-analysed the multiplex PCR reads in MiXCR, keeping a single row per CDR3 protein. The data contain about 11,000 distinct CDR3 sequences, 35% to 40% of them singletons. The clonotype originates from a female donor with breast cancer. Some clones in this sample may be carry-over from other donors' samples. Source material: breast tumor tissue. The J gene is TRBJ2-7, the V gene TRBV15, with 8 positions matching TRBD2. The CDR3 bases are TGTGCCACCAGCAAGAGCGGAGAGGGACTAGACTCCTACGAGCAGTACTTC. It encodes CATSKSGEGLDSYEQYF.